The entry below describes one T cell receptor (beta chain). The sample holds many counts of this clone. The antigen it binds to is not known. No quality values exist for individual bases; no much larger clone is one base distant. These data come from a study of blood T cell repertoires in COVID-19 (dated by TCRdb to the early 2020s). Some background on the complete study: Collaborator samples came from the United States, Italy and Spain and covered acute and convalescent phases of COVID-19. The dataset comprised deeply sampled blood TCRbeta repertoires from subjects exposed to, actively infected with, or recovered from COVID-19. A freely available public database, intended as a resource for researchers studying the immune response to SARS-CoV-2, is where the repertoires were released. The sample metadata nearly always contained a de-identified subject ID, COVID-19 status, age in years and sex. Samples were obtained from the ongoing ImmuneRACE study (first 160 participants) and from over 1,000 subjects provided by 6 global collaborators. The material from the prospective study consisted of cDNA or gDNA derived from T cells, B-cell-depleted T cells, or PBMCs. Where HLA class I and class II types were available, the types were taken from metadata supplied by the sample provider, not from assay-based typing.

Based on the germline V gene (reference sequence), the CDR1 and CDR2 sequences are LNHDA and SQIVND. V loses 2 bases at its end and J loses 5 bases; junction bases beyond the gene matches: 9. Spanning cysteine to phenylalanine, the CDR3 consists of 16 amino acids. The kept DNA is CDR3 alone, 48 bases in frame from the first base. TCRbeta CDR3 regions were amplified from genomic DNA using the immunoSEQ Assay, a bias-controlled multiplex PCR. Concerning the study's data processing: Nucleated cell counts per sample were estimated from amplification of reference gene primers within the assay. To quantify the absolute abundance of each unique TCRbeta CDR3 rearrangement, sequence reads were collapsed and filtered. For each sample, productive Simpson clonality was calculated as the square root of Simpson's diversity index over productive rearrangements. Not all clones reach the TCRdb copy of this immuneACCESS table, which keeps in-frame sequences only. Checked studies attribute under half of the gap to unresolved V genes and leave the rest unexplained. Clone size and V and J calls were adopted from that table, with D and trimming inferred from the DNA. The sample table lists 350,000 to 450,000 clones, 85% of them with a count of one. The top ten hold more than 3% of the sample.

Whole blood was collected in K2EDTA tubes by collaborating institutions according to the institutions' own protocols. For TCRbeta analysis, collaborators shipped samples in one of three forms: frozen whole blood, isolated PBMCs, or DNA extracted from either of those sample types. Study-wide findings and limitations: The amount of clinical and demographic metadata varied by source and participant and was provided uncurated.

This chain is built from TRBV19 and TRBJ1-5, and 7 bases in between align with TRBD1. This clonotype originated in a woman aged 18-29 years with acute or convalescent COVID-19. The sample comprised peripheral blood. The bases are TGTGCCAGTAGTATAATAGGGGACAGATCCGATCAGCCCCAGCATTTT. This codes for CASSIIGDRSDQPQHF.